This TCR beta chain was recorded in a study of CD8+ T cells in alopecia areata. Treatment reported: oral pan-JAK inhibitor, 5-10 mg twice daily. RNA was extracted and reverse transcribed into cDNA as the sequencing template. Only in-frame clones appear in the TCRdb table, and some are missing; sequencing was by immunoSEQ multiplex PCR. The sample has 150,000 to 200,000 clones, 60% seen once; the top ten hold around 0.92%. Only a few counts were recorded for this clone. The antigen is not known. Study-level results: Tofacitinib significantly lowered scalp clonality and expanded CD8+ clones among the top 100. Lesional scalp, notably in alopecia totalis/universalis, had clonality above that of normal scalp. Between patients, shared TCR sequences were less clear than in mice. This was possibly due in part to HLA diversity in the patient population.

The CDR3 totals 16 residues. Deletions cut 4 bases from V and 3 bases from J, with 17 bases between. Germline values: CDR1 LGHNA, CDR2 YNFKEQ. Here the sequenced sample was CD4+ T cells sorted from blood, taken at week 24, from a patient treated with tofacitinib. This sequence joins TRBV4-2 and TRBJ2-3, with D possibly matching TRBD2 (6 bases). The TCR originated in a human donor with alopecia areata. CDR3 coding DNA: TGTGCCAGCAGCCTCAGACGTGACCTAGCGACAGATACGCAGTATTTT. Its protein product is CASSLRRDLATDTQYF.